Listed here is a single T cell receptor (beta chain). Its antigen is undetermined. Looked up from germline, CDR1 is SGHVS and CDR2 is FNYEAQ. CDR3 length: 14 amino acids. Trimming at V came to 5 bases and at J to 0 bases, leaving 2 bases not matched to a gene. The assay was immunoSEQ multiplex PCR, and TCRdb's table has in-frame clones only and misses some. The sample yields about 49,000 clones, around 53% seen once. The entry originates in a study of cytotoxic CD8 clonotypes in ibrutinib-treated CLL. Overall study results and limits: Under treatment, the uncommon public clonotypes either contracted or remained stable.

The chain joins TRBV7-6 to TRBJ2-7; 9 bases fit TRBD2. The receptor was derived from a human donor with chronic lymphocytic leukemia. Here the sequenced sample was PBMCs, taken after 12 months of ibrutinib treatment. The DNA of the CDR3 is TGTGCCAGCAGCCTTAGCGGGAGCTCCTACGAGCAGTACTTC. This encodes CASSLSGSSYEQYF. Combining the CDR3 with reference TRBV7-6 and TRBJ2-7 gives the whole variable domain GAGVSQSPRYKVTKRGQDVALRCDPISGHVSLYWYRQALGQGPEFLTYFNYEAQQDKSGLPNDRFSAERPEGSISTLTIQRTEQRDSAMYRCASSLSGSSYEQYFGPGTRLTVT.